This T cell receptor beta chain was recorded in a study of T cells expressing NK-cell markers (dated by TCRdb to the early 2020s). Turning to the overall study: In sorted CD3+CD56+NKG2C+, CD3+CD56+NKG2C- and CD3+CD56-NKG2C+ T-cell subsets from eight donors, TCR beta-chain repertoires were profiled. Seven of the eight sequenced donors were HCMV-seropositive and one was HCMV-seronegative. Randomly selected healthy volunteers, three men and five women, were used as the eight sequenced donors. Libraries were sequenced as 2 x 150 bp reads on Illumina HiSeq 2000/2500, MiSeq or NextSeq.

Including cysteine and phenylalanine, the CDR3 has 16 amino acids. DNA for this receptor is not on file. CDR1 and CDR2, per the germline V gene, are MGHRA and YSYEKL. The full study reports these points: Those dominant clonotypes were again the most abundant among CD3+CD56-NKG2C+ cells in four donors, at about 25-60.1%. In several donors, the dominant CD3+CD56+NKG2C+ clonotypes were found to rank among the top 10 CD8+ clonotypes and to make up about 1.0-8% of CD8+ T cells. Whether the expanded NKG2C-expressing T cell clones were specific for HCMV antigens remained unclear.

Reads for this sample came from an Illumina HiSeq 2000. TCR beta cDNA libraries were prepared using 5'RACE template switching, which introduced a universal primer site and unique molecular identifiers. cDNA synthesis was primed from the TCR beta constant segment and was followed by two successive PCR amplification steps. Under the source paper's analysis protocol: MIGEC was used to demultiplex reads and group the reads by UMI, and MiTCR was used to assemble and quantify clonotypes. Only TCR cDNA sequences supported by at least two reads were kept to exclude erroneous sequences. The tcR package was used for downstream repertoire analysis, and clonotypes were matched between fractions using CDR3 nucleotide sequence together with V segment. Antigen specificity was annotated against VDJdb with VDJmatch, allowing one amino acid substitution in CDR3. TCRdb reprocessed the reads and assigns one entry to each CDR3 protein sequence, leaving out DNA. V and J calls and clone size were set by TCRdb, not the authors. The sample table on file contains 400,000 or so distinct CDR3 sequences. The ten largest clones take up 9.5% to 12% of the sample.

Turning to this clonotype: Its antigen is currently not known.

A commercial ELISA kit detecting HCMV-specific IgG in serum was used to determine HCMV serostatus. Peripheral blood mononuclear cells were isolated from blood by Ficoll density gradient centrifugation. Sample: blood T cells: a sorted CD56 or NKG2C T cell subset, CD4+ or CD8+ T cells, or bulk PBMC T cells (not recorded which). The sequence joins TRBV4-1 to TRBJ1-4. The sequence came from a woman aged 50 to 60 in good health. Donor details come from another sample of the same person, matched by shared clones. The CDR3 reads as follows: CASSIVYSATNEKLFF.